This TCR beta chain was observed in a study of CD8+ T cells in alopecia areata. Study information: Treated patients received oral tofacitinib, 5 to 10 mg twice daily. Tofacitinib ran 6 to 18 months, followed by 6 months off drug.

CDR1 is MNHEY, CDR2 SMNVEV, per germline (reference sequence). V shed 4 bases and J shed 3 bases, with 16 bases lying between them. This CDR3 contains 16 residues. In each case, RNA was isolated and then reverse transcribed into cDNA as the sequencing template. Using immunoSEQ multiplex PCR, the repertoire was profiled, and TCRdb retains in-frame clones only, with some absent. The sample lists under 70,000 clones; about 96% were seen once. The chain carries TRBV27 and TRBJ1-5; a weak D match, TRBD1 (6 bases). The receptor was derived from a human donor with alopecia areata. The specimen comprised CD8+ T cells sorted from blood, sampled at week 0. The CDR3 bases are TGTGCCAGCAGTTCCTCCCGGACAGCCTTCAATCAGCCCCAGCATTTT. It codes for CASSSSRTAFNQPQHF.